Below are 3 T cell receptor beta chains sequenced from a single sample in a study of blood T cell repertoires in COVID-19. The method was immunoSEQ multiplex PCR; TCRdb's version includes in-frame clones alone and lacks a portion of them. The sample shows roughly 170,000 clones, approximately 86% of them seen only once. The specimen was peripheral blood. The receptors originated from a man aged 35-49 years with active or convalescent COVID-19.

The chain is built from TRBV11-3 and TRBJ2-3; TRBD2 agrees at 9 bases. The CDR3 contains 16 residues. Germline V gene lookup returns CDR1 SGHNT and CDR2 YENEEA. Germline trimming cut 5 bases from V and 8 bases from J; bases unmatched to any gene: 14. CDR3 nucleotide sequence: TGTGCCAGCAGCGCCTCTCGGGCGGGGGGGCCGGGTACGCAGTATTTT. Translating gives CASSASRAGGPGTQYF.

The rearrangement uses TRBV11-2 and TRBJ1-6; perhaps TRBD1 as D (5 bases). The CDR3 totals 15 residues. The ends were cut back, 8 bases at V and 0 bases at J, with 11 bases in the middle. CDR1 SGHAT and CDR2 FQNNGV come from the germline V gene. CDR3 amino acids: CASGRGSSYNSPLHF. The CDR3 DNA is TGTGCCAGCGGGCGGGGGAGCTCCTATAATTCACCCCTCCACTTT.

CDR3 amino acids: CASNRETQYF. The CDR3 DNA reads as TGTGCCAGCAACAGAGAGACCCAGTACTTC. This chain links TRBV2 with TRBJ2-5; D is undetermined. Germline CDR1 reads SNHLY; CDR2 reads FYNNEI. The V end was cut by 7 bases, the J end by 4 bases, with 4 bases between. The CDR3 length is 10 residues.